A single sample is the source of the 30 T cell receptor beta chains below, sequenced in a study of cytomegalovirus exposure and HLA in healthy donors. Sequencing was performed with immunoSEQ multiplex PCR; in TCRdb, only in-frame clones are kept and a portion is missing. The table has 150,000 to 200,000 clones, about 84% seen once. Input material: PBMCs. The receptors were sampled from a woman aged 18-30 years in good health and CMV-seronegative.

This clone was detected only once. This chain links TRBV27 with TRBJ2-2; the D gene is possibly TRBD2 (5 bases). CDR1 and CDR2 from the germline V gene are MNHEY and SMNVEV (reference sequence). This CDR3 comprises 14 residues. The germline V and J ends were trimmed by 5 bases and 5 bases, with 12 bases remaining between them. The CDR3 sequence: CASSHNPGTGELFF. The CDR3 DNA follows: TGTGCCAGCAGTCATAACCCGGGAACCGGGGAGCTGTTTTTT.

The chain joins TRBV7-9 to TRBJ2-2, with D possibly being TRBD1 (7 bases). Trimming cost V 2 bases and J 4 bases, with 14 bases left between them. This CDR3 spans 16 amino acids. Germline V gives CDR1 SEHNR, CDR2 FQNEAQ (reference sequence). Written as DNA, the CDR3 is TGTGCCAGCAGCTTAAAGGGGGCGCGGGGCACCGGGGAGCTGTTTTTT. Its translation: CASSLKGARGTGELFF.

The chain uses TRBV27 and TRBJ2-1; 13 bases are shared with TRBD2. CDR3 length equals 15 residues. In germline, CDR1 is MNHEY, CDR2 SMNVEV (reference sequence). With V trimmed by 6 bases and J by 6 bases, 5 bases remained unmatched. Here the CDR3 reads CASSRTSGGINEQFF. The CDR3 nucleotides are TGTGCCAGCAGCAGGACTAGCGGGGGTATCAATGAGCAGTTCTTC.

This clone was seen just once. The rearrangement uses TRBV19 and TRBJ2-7, with 8 bases fitting TRBD1. Germline-derived CDR1 and CDR2 are LNHDA and SQIVND (reference sequence). The CDR3 length is 14 residues. Trimming removed 5 bases from V and 5 bases from J; junction bases left unmatched: 8. The CDR3 here is CASSPDRGDDEQYF. The CDR3 DNA follows: TGTGCCAGTAGTCCCGACAGGGGAGATGACGAGCAGTACTTC.

The genes are TRBV29-1 and TRBJ1-4, with 9 bases identical to TRBD1. V trimming: 3 bases; J trimming: 3 bases; junction bases outside the gene matches: 5. CDR3 size: 15 residues. The germline CDR1 and CDR2 sequences are SQVTM and ANQGSEA. This CDR3 is CSVEDRGSANEKLFF. DNA of the CDR3: TGCAGCGTTGAGGACAGGGGTTCAGCTAATGAAAAACTGTTTTTT.

Here the CDR3 DNA reads TGTGCCTGGGGGGGACAGGGCGTGAACACTGAAGCTTTCTTT. Encoded protein: CAWGGQGVNTEAFF. The rearrangement links TRBV30 to TRBJ1-1; TRBD1 aligns across 9 bases. V shed 5 bases, J shed 0 bases, and the junction held 4 bases outside the gene matches. Germline CDR1 and CDR2: GTSNPN and SVGIG (reference sequence). CDR3 size: 14 residues.

The rearrangement uses TRBV19 and TRBJ2-7; D perhaps matches TRBD1 (5 bases). Between the trimmed V and J ends, which lost 4 bases and 2 bases, there was a span of 9 bases. Germline CDR1 and CDR2: LNHDA and SQIVND (reference sequence). The CDR3 is made up of 13 amino acids. The CDR3 nucleotides are TGTGCCAGTAGTACGGACACAACCTACGAGCAGTACTTC. Protein product: CASSTDTTYEQYF. The full variable domain, completed using reference TRBV19 and TRBJ2-7, is DGGITQSPKYLFRKEGQNVTLSCEQNLNHDAMYWYRQDPGQGLRLIYYSQIVNDFQKGDIAEGYSVSREKKESFPLTVTSAQKNPTAFYLCASSTDTTYEQYFGPGTRLTVT.

The chain is built from TRBV30 and TRBJ1-5; no firm D call. Per the germline V gene, CDR1 is GTSNPN and CDR2 is SVGIG (reference sequence). V was shortened by 5 bases and J by 9 bases, with 11 bases between the two germline ends. The CDR3 consists of 11 residues. For the CDR3, the DNA is TGTGCCTGGGAAGTGGCGGGGCCCCAGCATTTT. Its translation is CAWEVAGPQHF. The variable domain in full, completed from reference TRBV30 and TRBJ1-5, reads SQTIHQWPATLVQPVGSPLSLECTVEGTSNPNLYWYRQAAGRGLQLLFYSVGIGQISSEVPQNLSASRPQDRQFILSSKKLLLSDSGFYLCAWEVAGPQHFGDGTRLSIL.

Notes on this clone: Compared with germline, one end of the junction differs, possibly owing to a read error. This chain connects TRBV6-1 to TRBJ2-3; tentative D call: TRBD2 (5 bases). Per the germline V gene, CDR1 is MNHNS and CDR2 is SASEGT. This CDR3 comprises 12 residues. In DNA form, the CDR3 reads TGTGCCAGCAGTGAAAGGGAGAGACCCCTGTCTTTT. Its protein product is CASSERERPLSF.

This chain uses TRBV10-2 with TRBJ2-5; 12 nucleotides line up with TRBD2. Looked up from germline, CDR1 is WSHSY and CDR2 is SAAADI. V lost 10 bases to trimming and J lost 3 bases; unmatched junction nucleotides: 3. This CDR3 region has 13 residues. The CDR3: CAIRLAGEETQYF. Written as DNA, the CDR3 is TGCGCCATCCGACTAGCGGGAGAAGAGACCCAGTACTTC.

The CDR3 region is CASSVAAALNYGYTF. The CDR3 DNA reads as TGTGCCAGCAGCGTAGCCGCGGCACTTAACTATGGCTACACCTTC. This chain links TRBV9 with TRBJ1-2; D remains unclear. This CDR3 has 15 residues. The V gene lost 0 bases and the J gene lost 1 base, with 10 bases spanning the gap. Germline V lookup: CDR1 SGDLS, CDR2 YYNGEE.

J is TRBJ1-1 and V is TRBV2; 7 bases map to TRBD1. Per the germline V gene, CDR1 is SNHLY and CDR2 is FYNNEI. Trimming cost V 11 bases and J 5 bases; bases outside gene matches: 11. There are 13 residues in the CDR3. The CDR3 bases are TGTGCCGGGAAAGACAGGGAGGTGACTGAAGCTTTCTTT. Its translation is CAGKDREVTEAFF. Full variable domain (remainder filled in from reference TRBV2 and TRBJ1-1): EPEVTQTPSHQVTQMGQEVILRCVPISNHLYFYWYRQILGQKVEFLVSFYNNEISEKSEIFDDQFSVERPDGSNFTLKIRSTKLEDSAMYFCAGKDREVTEAFFGQGTRLTVV.

The chain couples TRBV4-1 to TRBJ2-7; tentative D call: TRBD2 (6 bases). V dropped 10 bases and J dropped 3 bases, with 22 bases sitting between them. CDR1 MGHRA and CDR2 YSYEKL come from the germline V gene. The CDR3 sequence is 15 residues long. The CDR3 is CATSESQDYFYEQYF. CDR3 DNA: TGCGCCACGTCGGAAAGCCAGGACTACTTCTACGAGCAGTACTTC.

V is TRBV4-1 and J is TRBJ1-2; perhaps TRBD1 as D (5 bases). CDR1 MGHRA and CDR2 YSYEKL come from the germline V gene. CDR3 length equals 19 residues. The V end lost 0 bases, the J end lost 0 bases, and 20 bases lay between the germline ends. The CDR3 nucleotides read TGCGCCAGCAGCCAAGATTCGGGGGACGGAGCGCATTCTAACTATGGCTACACCTTC. This encodes CASSQDSGDGAHSNYGYTF.

DNA for the CDR3: TGCGCCAGCAGCTACACGAGCGGGAGGGCCTACGAGCAGTACTTC. It specifies CASSYTSGRAYEQYF. The rearrangement links TRBV5-1 to TRBJ2-7; 10 bases match TRBD2. J was trimmed by 2 bases and V by 3 bases; bases with no gene match: 5. Per germline, CDR1 SGHRS and CDR2 YFSETQ. The CDR3 covers 15 residues.

The V gene is TRBV15, the J gene TRBJ1-6; weak D call: TRBD1 (5 bases). V was trimmed by 1 base and J by 0 bases, leaving 13 bases between them. Germline V CDR1 and CDR2: LNHNV, YYDKDF (reference sequence). The CDR3 loop spans 18 amino acids. The CDR3, as DNA: TGTGCCACCAGCAGAGGTGGACATCCGAGCTCCTATAATTCACCCCTCCACTTT. This codes for CATSRGGHPSSYNSPLHF.

V usage is TRBV6-5 and J usage is TRBJ1-1; TRBD1 matches at 9 bases. The germline gives CDR1 MNHEY, CDR2 SVGAGI. Trimming cost V 6 bases and J 5 bases; bases outside gene matches: 7. The CDR3 is 14 residues long. CDR3 DNA sequence: TGTGCCAGCAGCCGGGACAGGGTGTTTACTGAAGCTTTCTTT. Residues: CASSRDRVFTEAFF.

The V call is TRBV19, the J call TRBJ1-2, with 7 bases matching TRBD1. The CDR3 contains 13 residues. CDR1 and CDR2 (germline): LNHDA, SQIVND (reference sequence). Trimming at V came to 6 bases and at J to 8 bases, leaving 9 bases not matched to a gene. This CDR3 reads CASSDRDRGGYTF. The CDR3 nucleotides are TGTGCCAGTAGCGACCGGGACAGAGGCGGCTACACCTTC.

The chain has TRBV2 and TRBJ1-3, with D unresolved. The CDR3 is made up of 14 amino acids. Trimming shortened V by 6 bases and J by 0 bases, and 9 bases separated the two germline ends. Germline V gene sequence: CDR1 SNHLY, CDR2 FYNNEI. CDR3 sequence (DNA): TGTGCCAGCAGCCCACAGAGCTCTGGAAACACCATATATTTT. It encodes CASSPQSSGNTIYF.

The V and J genes are TRBV7-8 and TRBJ2-7, with TRBD2 as a possible D gene (5 bases). Germline loops: CDR1 SGHVS, CDR2 FQNEAQ. With 5 bases removed from V and 2 bases from J, the gap between germline ends came to 16 bases. The CDR3 runs to 15 residues. CDR3 in DNA: TGTGCCAGCAGCCGCCGACTACGACCTCCCTACGAGCAGTACTTC. Translation: CASSRRLRPPYEQYF. Full variable domain (missing parts from reference TRBV7-8 and TRBJ2-7): GAGVSQSPRYKVAKRGQDVALRCDPISGHVSLFWYQQALGQGPEFLTYFQNEAQLDKSGLPSDRFFAERPEGSVSTLKIQRTQQEDSAVYLCASSRRLRPPYEQYFGPGTRLTVT.

Only one count was recorded for this clone. The chain recombines TRBV6-5 with TRBJ1-2; TRBD1 matches at 8 bases. Germline loops: CDR1 MNHEY, CDR2 SVGAGI. This CDR3 is 13 amino acids long. V trimming: 4 bases; J trimming: 12 bases; junction bases outside the gene matches: 10. CDR3 in DNA: TGTGCCAGCAGTTCCTGGGACAGGCAAGACAACACCTTC. Translating it yields CASSSWDRQDNTF.

The chain uses TRBV7-2 and TRBJ1-3; no definite D call. CDR3 length: 13 amino acids. Trimming took off 2 bases at V and 3 bases at J, with 5 bases between the two ends. The germline V gene has CDR1 SGHTA and CDR2 FQGNSA. The CDR3 nucleotides read TGTGCCAGCAGCTTAAACAGTGGAAACACCATATATTTT. Its translation: CASSLNSGNTIYF.

This clone was picked up a small number of times. The CDR3: CSAKPPDRSRYGYTF. The CDR3 DNA is TGCAGCGCCAAGCCCCCTGACAGGTCGCGGTATGGCTACACCTTC. The chain carries TRBV29-1 and TRBJ1-2; tentative D call: TRBD1 (6 bases). V gave up 7 bases and J gave up 5 bases, with 23 bases separating them. Germline V gene lookup returns CDR1 SQVTM and CDR2 ANQGSEA. This CDR3 region has 15 residues.

The genes are TRBV6-1 and TRBJ2-7; D perhaps matches TRBD1 (5 bases). This CDR3 has 13 amino acids. The ends were cut back, 2 bases at V and 6 bases at J, with 11 bases in the middle. Per the germline V gene, CDR1 is MNHNS and CDR2 is SASEGT. The CDR3 DNA is TGTGCCAGCAGTGAACAGGGTTTCGGCGAGCAGTACTTC. Translated, it gives CASSEQGFGEQYF.

The CDR3 here is CASSPARQGSPYNEQFF. The CDR3 DNA reads TGTGCCAGCAGCCCAGCAAGACAGGGCTCTCCCTACAATGAGCAGTTCTTC. The chain carries TRBV9 and TRBJ2-1; 7 bases align to TRBD1. V lost 4 bases to trimming and J lost 2 bases; unmatched junction nucleotides: 12. This CDR3 has 17 amino acids. Per germline, CDR1 SGDLS and CDR2 YYNGEE. The full variable domain, with the rest looked up from reference TRBV9 and TRBJ2-1, is DSGVTQTPKHLITATGQRVTLRCSPRSGDLSVYWYQQSLDQGLQFLIQYYNGEERAKGNILERFSAQQFPDLHSELNLSSLELGDSALYFCASSPARQGSPYNEQFFGPGTRLTVL.

The V and J genes are TRBV2 and TRBJ2-1; 10 nucleotides line up with TRBD2. Trimming took 6 bases from V and 5 from J; bases not matched to a gene: 7. Germline CDR1 reads SNHLY; CDR2 reads FYNNEI. CDR3 length: 15 amino acids. The CDR3 here is CASRDLAGVDNEQFF. In DNA, the CDR3 is TGTGCCAGCAGAGACCTAGCGGGGGTAGACAATGAGCAGTTCTTC.

The J gene is TRBJ2-2, the V gene TRBV6-4; possibly TRBD1 for D (6 bases). This CDR3 has 13 residues. Trimming removed 0 bases at V and 8 bases at J, with 7 bases between. Germline V gene sequence: CDR1 MRHNA, CDR2 SNTAGT. CDR3 residues: CASSDSGQGELFF. The CDR3 nucleotides read TGTGCCAGCAGTGACTCCGGACAGGGGGAGCTGTTTTTT.

The sample holds a few counts of this clone. The chain carries TRBV18 and TRBJ1-1; D remains unclear. Germline CDR1 and CDR2: KGHSH and LQKENI. CDR3 length: 13 residues. V was clipped by 7 bases and J by 0 bases, with 9 bases between them. The CDR3 DNA sequence: TGTGCCAGCTATCTCTCCTTGAACACTGAAGCTTTCTTT. This translates into CASYLSLNTEAFF.

This clone occurred a few times. This sequence joins TRBV27 and TRBJ1-5, with D unresolved. Trimming cost V 4 bases and J 4 bases, with 8 bases left between them. CDR1 and CDR2 from the germline V gene are MNHEY and SMNVEV (reference sequence). This CDR3 spans 13 amino acids. In DNA, the CDR3 is TGTGCCAGCAGTTCGCAGGAAAATCAGCCCCAGCATTTT. This codes for CASSSQENQPQHF.

In its sample, this clone was seen many times. The chain joins TRBV2 to TRBJ1-4; 7 bases agree with TRBD1. This CDR3 region has 15 residues. Looked up from germline, CDR1 is SNHLY and CDR2 is FYNNEI. The J segment lost 8 bases and the V segment lost 3 bases, leaving 9 bases of the junction unmatched. For the CDR3, the DNA is TGTGCCAGCAGTGAGGAACAGGGGTCGGGCGAAAAACTGTTTTTT. Its protein product is CASSEEQGSGEKLFF. The whole variable domain, remainder taken from reference TRBV2 and TRBJ1-4, is EPEVTQTPSHQVTQMGQEVILRCVPISNHLYFYWYRQILGQKVEFLVSFYNNEISEKSEIFDDQFSVERPDGSNFTLKIRSTKLEDSAMYFCASSEEQGSGEKLFFGSGTQLSVL.